The rows below give T cell receptor beta chains drawn from one sample of a study of chemoradiotherapy in HPV16-positive cancers. Method: immunoSEQ multiplex PCR; TCRdb's copy keeps in-frame clones and lacks some. The sample shows about 25,000 clones, around 90% of them seen only once. The sequencing here drew on blood, taken from a patient who underwent chemoradiotherapy. These receptors were obtained from a human donor with HPV-associated anogenital cancer. The CDR3 runs from the conserved cysteine through the conserved F or W. A D gene is named only where the DNA matches it firmly. Not every row has a clone size; where given, it reads once, few, many or a size class.

D gene | clone size | J gene | V gene | CDR3 DNA | CDR3 protein
TRBD1 | NA | TRBJ2-7 | TRBV7-2 | TGTGCCAGCAGCCGGAACAGGGGTGGATTGAATGAGCAGTACTTC | CASSRNRGGLNEQYF
TRBD2 | NA | TRBJ2-2 | TRBV10-1 | TGCGCCAGCAGTGAGAGCCTAGCGGGAGTAGGGGAGCTGTTTTTT | CASSESLAGVGELFF
TRBD1 | medium-sized | TRBJ2-7 | TRBV19 | TGTGCCAGTAGTATGTTTGGGACAGGACTTCTGGGTGCATCCTACGAGCAGTACTTC | CASSMFGTGLLGASYEQYF
NA | NA | TRBJ1-6 | TRBV5-1 | TGCGCCAGCAGCCAGGGACCTTCAACTTATTCACCCCTCCACTTT | CASSQGPSTYSPLHF
NA | NA | TRBJ2-2 | TRBV6-5 | TGTGCCAGCAGTTCGATGAGGGAGCTGTTTTTT | CASSSMRELFF
NA | NA | TRBJ2-7 | TRBV29-1 | TGCAGCGTTGAAGTAGGGCCTGCCGGGCAGTACTTC | CSVEVGPAGQYF
NA | NA | TRBJ2-5 | TRBV11-2 | TGTGCCAGCAGCTTTCGAAGGGGACTCCAAGAGACCCAGTACTTC | CASSFRRGLQETQYF
TRBD2 | NA | TRBJ2-7 | TRBV6-6 | TGTGCCAGCAGTTACTCGGGGGGGATAGGCGAGCAGTACTTC | CASSYSGGIGEQYF
TRBD1 | NA | TRBJ2-7 | TRBV5-5 | TGTGCCAGCAGCGCCCGCGACAGGGCCTACGAGCAGTACTTC | CASSARDRAYEQYF
TRBD1 | NA | TRBJ2-7 | TRBV28 | TGTGCCAGCAGAACAGGGGTGGCCTACGAGCAGTACTTC | CASRTGVAYEQYF
NA | NA | TRBJ1-2 | TRBV10-3 | TGTGCCATCAGTGAAAACGGGAATGGCTACACCTTC | CAISENGNGYTF
NA | NA | TRBJ2-1 | TRBV9 | TGTGCCAGCAGCAAGGACTACTACAATGAGCAGTTCTTC | CASSKDYYNEQFF
NA | NA | TRBJ1-5 | TRBV2 | TGTGCCAGCAGTGAAGAGGACAGACGGAATCAGCCCCAGCATTTT | CASSEEDRRNQPQHF
TRBD1 | NA | TRBJ2-7 | TRBV7-2 | TGTGCCAGCAGCTTAATTCGACAGGGGCGATACGAGCAGTACTTC | CASSLIRQGRYEQYF
NA | NA | TRBJ1-5 | TRBV6-1 | TGTGCCAGCAGGCTGACAGCTTCCAATCAGCCCCAGCATTTT | CASRLTASNQPQHF
NA | NA | TRBJ2-7 | TRBV6-6 | TGTGCCAGCAGTTACTCGGAATCTAGCGAGCAGTACTTC | CASSYSESSEQYF
TRBD1 | NA | TRBJ1-5 | TRBV5-1 | TGCGCCAGCAGCTTGGAGGGGACAGACAATCAGCCCCAGCATTTT | CASSLEGTDNQPQHF
NA | NA | TRBJ2-7 | TRBV7-9 | TGTGCCAGCAGCGGGGGACGGTTTAACTCCTACGAGCAGTACTTC | CASSGGRFNSYEQYF
NA | NA | TRBJ2-6 | TRBV28 | TGTGCCAGCAGTTTAAGGGGAGCTGGGGCCAACGTCCTGACTTTC | CASSLRGAGANVLTF
NA | few | TRBJ2-6 | TRBV18 | TGTGCCAGCTCACCTCAATCTCGCTCTGGGGCCAACGTCCTGACTTTC | CASSPQSRSGANVLTF
NA | once | TRBJ1-2 | TRBV27 | TGTGCCAGCAGTTCCAGTCGAACTAACTATGGCTACACCTTC | CASSSSRTNYGYTF
TRBD1 | NA | TRBJ2-7 | TRBV5-1 | TGCGCCAGCAGCAGGGACAGGGGTGTGGACGAGCAGTACTTC | CASSRDRGVDEQYF
NA | NA | TRBJ2-3 | TRBV30 | TGTGCCTGGAGTGTGTGGGGACGCACAGATACGCAGTATTTT | CAWSVWGRTDTQYF
NA | NA | TRBJ2-3 | TRBV5-4 | TGTGCCAGCACAAAGGAGGGCGGCGGCACAGATACGCAGTATTTT | CASTKEGGGTDTQYF
NA | once | TRBJ1-2 | TRBV15 | TGTGCCACCAGCAGAGTACAAGGGTATGGCTACACCTTC | CATSRVQGYGYTF
NA | NA | TRBJ1-2 | TRBV5-4 | TGTGCCAGCAGCCCTGACAGAGCTAACTATGGCTACACCTTC | CASSPDRANYGYTF
TRBD1 | NA | TRBJ2-2 | TRBV27 | TGTGCCAGCAGTCGTTTTCTGACAGGGGTTGTCGGGGAGCTGTTTTTT | CASSRFLTGVVGELFF
TRBD1 | NA | TRBJ2-7 | TRBV10-3 | TGTGCCATCAGTGATTCCGGGACAGCCTCCTACGAGCAGTACTTC | CAISDSGTASYEQYF
NA | NA | TRBJ2-7 | TRBV19 | TGTGCCAGTAGTAACTTCTTTCTGGGACATCTCCTTACCTACGAGCAGTACTTC | CASSNFFLGHLLTYEQYF
TRBD1 | NA | TRBJ1-4 | TRBV2 | TGTGCCAGCAGTTTACCCCCGGGACAGGGAGGTGAAAAACTGTTTTTT | CASSLPPGQGGEKLFF
NA | NA | TRBJ2-7 | TRBV4-1 | TGCGCCAGCAGCCAAGATCCGGGGCGGATCGGCTACGAGCAGTACTTC | CASSQDPGRIGYEQYF
NA | NA | TRBJ2-2 | TRBV21-1 | TGTGCCAGCCCCGGCCGTGCCGGGGAGCTGTTTTTT | CASPGRAGELFF
TRBD1 | NA | TRBJ2-4 | TRBV5-1 | TGCGCCAGCAGCTTGGAGAGGACAGGGGGGGCCAAAAACATTCAGTACTTC | CASSLERTGGAKNIQYF
TRBD1 | NA | TRBJ2-7 | TRBV6-6 | TGTGCCAGCAGGAAACAGGGGAGCTCCTACGAGCAGTACTTC | CASRKQGSSYEQYF
NA | NA | TRBJ1-2 | TRBV29-1 | TGCAGCGTTGAAGATCAGGCTTCTAACTATGGCTACACCTTC | CSVEDQASNYGYTF
NA | NA | TRBJ1-1 | TRBV19 | TGTGCCAGTAGCCCAAGGGACTGGGCTGAAGCTTTCTTT | CASSPRDWAEAFF
NA | NA | TRBJ2-7 | TRBV30 | TGTGCCTGGAGGGCGACCTACGAGCAGTACTTC | CAWRATYEQYF
NA | NA | TRBJ2-7 | TRBV25-1 | TGTGCCAGCACCGCGACGACGGGGCCCTACGAGCAGTACTTC | CASTATTGPYEQYF
NA | NA | TRBJ1-2 | TRBV9 | TGTGCCAGCAGCTCCCCACGGAGAGGGGGGAACTATGGCTACACCTTC | CASSSPRRGGNYGYTF
TRBD1 | NA | TRBJ2-3 | TRBV7-8 | TGTGCCAGCAGCGGGGGACAGGTCGGCACAGATACGCAGTATTTT | CASSGGQVGTDTQYF
NA | NA | TRBJ2-7 | TRBV6-1 | TGTGCCAGCGGGCATCTTCAGGGTCTCGAGCAGTACTTC | CASGHLQGLEQYF
NA | NA | TRBJ1-5 | TRBV6-5 | TGTGCCAGCGGTCAGGGTCAGCCCCAGCATTTT | CASGQGQPQHF
NA | NA | TRBJ2-7 | TRBV2 | TGTGCCAGCAGGGAAGGAGTCGACTCCTACGAGCAGTACTTC | CASREGVDSYEQYF
NA | NA | TRBJ2-2 | TRBV9 | TGTGCCAGCAGCGTAGGGGGGGGGCCTAACACCGGGGAGCTGTTTTTT | CASSVGGGPNTGELFF
TRBD1 | NA | TRBJ1-2 | TRBV2 | TGTGCCAGCAGTGAGGGTTTTGGGACAGGTAATTCCAACTATGGCTACACCTTC | CASSEGFGTGNSNYGYTF
TRBD1 | NA | TRBJ2-1 | TRBV27 | TGTGCCAGCAGTTTGAGGGTGGGACAGGGGGACAATGAGCAGTTCTTC | CASSLRVGQGDNEQFF
NA | NA | TRBJ2-5 | TRBV5-1 | TGCGCCAGCAGCTTGGCGGGGATGCTCGAGACCCAGTACTTC | CASSLAGMLETQYF
NA | NA | TRBJ2-7 | TRBV11-2 | TGTGCCAGCAGCTTAGGCTGGGGGAATTCCTACGAGCAGTACTTC | CASSLGWGNSYEQYF